This T cell receptor beta chain was profiled in a study of cytomegalovirus exposure and HLA in healthy donors. General study results and limits: Indistinguishable V segments such as TRBV6-2 and TRBV6-3 were excluded.

The PCR employed 60 Vbeta primers together with 13 Jbeta primers. Sequencing was performed with immunoSEQ multiplex PCR; in TCRdb, only in-frame clones are kept and a portion is missing. The sample lists about 130,000 clones, over 70% seen once, with roughly 2% in the top ten. This clone occurred a few times. Its antigen remains unidentified. With 0 bases clipped from V and 7 bases from J, the junction kept 12 bases outside the gene matches. The CDR3 loop spans 18 amino acids. Germline assignment: CDR1 SGHAT and CDR2 FQDESV (reference sequence). Sequencing was performed on PBMCs. V is TRBV11-1 and J is TRBJ1-6, with 7 bases aligning to TRBD1. This clonotype originated in a middle-aged woman in good health and CMV-seropositive. CDR3 region: CASSLARGGGAGNSPLHF. As DNA, the CDR3 is TGTGCCAGCAGCTTAGCGCGTGGAGGGGGCGCAGGGAATTCACCCCTCCACTTT.